The 5 T cell receptor beta chains below come from one sample, sequenced in a study of control samples from healthy donors and cancer patients. Method: immunoSEQ multiplex PCR; TCRdb's copy keeps in-frame clones and lacks some. Of over 150,000 clones listed, roughly 95% are singletons. The source material was blood. These receptors originate from a woman aged 25 to 45 in good health.

This clone is a singleton in its sample. This chain uses TRBV23-1 with TRBJ2-5; tentatively, D is TRBD2 (6 bases). TRBV23-1 qualifies as an ORF whose function is uncertain. The germline V and J ends were trimmed by 2 bases and 1 base, with 8 bases remaining between them. This CDR3 comprises 14 residues. The CDR3 DNA reads TGCGCCAGCAGTCAAGAGGGAGGCCAAGAGACCCAGTACTTC. Translation gives CASSQEGGQETQYF.

The V call is TRBV28, the J call TRBJ1-4; the D gene is possibly TRBD1 (5 bases). V lost 3 bases and J 1 base, leaving 24 bases between the germline ends. The germline V gene encodes CDR1 MDHEN and CDR2 SYDVKM. This CDR3 is 20 amino acids long. This CDR3 reads CASSFSPPSVGAGTNEKLFF. Here the CDR3 DNA reads TGTGCCAGCAGTTTCAGTCCCCCCTCGGTCGGGGCCGGAACTAATGAAAAACTGTTTTTT.

This chain connects TRBV7-6 to TRBJ2-1; D uncertain. The germline V and J ends were trimmed by 1 base and 0 bases, with 7 bases remaining between them. The CDR3 spans 15 residues. Germline V gene sequence: CDR1 SGHVS, CDR2 FNYEAQ. CDR3 residues: CASSLVVSSYNEQFF. The DNA for the CDR3 is TGTGCCAGCAGCTTAGTGGTCAGCTCCTACAATGAGCAGTTCTTC.

A single count supports this clone. This chain joins TRBV9 and TRBJ1-1, with D uncertain. CDR1 and CDR2 (germline): SGDLS, YYNGEE. This CDR3 contains 16 residues. V was cut by 4 bases and J by 0 bases, with 16 bases left in between. In nucleotides, the CDR3 is TGTGCCAGCAGCCGGCCGCTACAGTTACTGAACACTGAAGCTTTCTTT. It specifies CASSRPLQLLNTEAFF. The full variable domain, its missing parts supplied by reference TRBV9 and TRBJ1-1, is DSGVTQTPKHLITATGQRVTLRCSPRSGDLSVYWYQQSLDQGLQFLIQYYNGEERAKGNILERFSAQQFPDLHSELNLSSLELGDSALYFCASSRPLQLLNTEAFFGQGTRLTVV.

The chain combines TRBV19 with TRBJ2-1; D remains unclear. The CDR3 totals 20 residues. V was shortened by 5 bases and J by 0 bases, with 26 bases between the two germline ends. Per germline, CDR1 LNHDA and CDR2 SQIVND (reference sequence). The CDR3, as DNA: TGTGCCAGTAGTTTAAGATATTGGCACAGAAACAAAAGCTCCTACAATGAGCAGTTCTTC. It translates to CASSLRYWHRNKSSYNEQFF.